Shown below are 31 T cell receptor beta chains from a single sample sequenced in a study of shared clonotypes between healthy human individuals (dated by TCRdb to the early 2020s). To prepare the library, the immunoSEQ multiplex PCR assay was applied. TCRdb re-hosts the immuneACCESS table, in-frame sequences only. Its copies lack some clones; in the studies checked, an unresolved V gene accounts for under half of them, and the cause for the rest is not known. The sample records about 2.1 million clones, about 94% of which are singletons. The ten most abundant clones make up 1.5% to 2% of the sample. CD8 naive samples consisted of CD45RO-negative cells that were positively selected for CCR7, yielding a CD45RA+CCR7+ population without TemRA cells. What was sequenced was naive CD8+ T cells from PBMCs. Reading the label with the study, this specimen's cell subset or site is: CD45RA+CCR7+. Receptors were obtained from a young man in good health. Some clones in this sample may be carry-over from other donors' samples.

This clone was counted once. The chain uses TRBV28 and TRBJ2-1, with D maybe TRBD1 (5 bases). CDR1 is MDHEN and CDR2 is SYDVKM in the germline V gene. The CDR3 contains 14 residues. Trimming removed 6 bases from V and 5 bases from J, with 14 bases in between. In DNA, the CDR3 is TGTGCCAGCAGCTTTGCTAGGGGTGACAATGAGCAGTTCTTC. Translating it yields CASSFARGDNEQFF.

The chain employs TRBV6-5 and TRBJ2-5; TRBD2 might be the D (6 bases). CDR1 and CDR2 from the germline V gene are MNHEY and SVGAGI. The CDR3 is made up of 14 amino acids. Between the trimmed V and J ends, which lost 4 bases and 0 bases, there was a span of 9 bases. The CDR3 nucleotides are TGTGCCAGCAGTTCCGGGGGTTACCAAGAGACCCAGTACTTC. This translates into CASSSGGYQETQYF.

The chain recombines TRBV2 with TRBJ2-7; 7 bases match TRBD2. Germline loops: CDR1 SNHLY, CDR2 FYNNEI. The length of the CDR3 is 13 residues. V lost 6 bases, J lost 2 bases, and 4 bases stayed unmatched. CDR3 nucleotide sequence: TGTGCCAGCAGGGGGACTACCGCCTACGAGCAGTACTTC. Encoded protein: CASRGTTAYEQYF.

V gene TRBV7-9 combines with J gene TRBJ1-2; 11 bases agree with TRBD1. This CDR3 contains 16 residues. J gave up 4 bases and V 4 bases, and 8 bases lay outside the gene matches. Germline assignment: CDR1 SEHNR and CDR2 FQNEAQ (reference sequence). The CDR3 loop reads CASSSPRTGGVYGYTF. CDR3 sequence (DNA): TGTGCCAGCAGCTCGCCCCGGACAGGGGGCGTCTATGGCTACACCTTC. Complete variable domain (other parts from reference TRBV7-9 and TRBJ1-2): DTGVSQNPRHKITKRGQNVTFRCDPISEHNRLYWYRQTLGQGPEFLTYFQNEAQLEKSRLLSDRFSAERPKGSFSTLEIQRTEQGDSAMYLCASSSPRTGGVYGYTFGSGTRLTVV.

The rearrangement uses TRBV4-2 and TRBJ1-2, with 8 bases fitting TRBD1. The CDR3 has 16 amino acids. Germline V gene data show CDR1 as LGHNA and CDR2 as YNFKEQ. V lost 3 bases to trimming and J lost 5 bases; unmatched junction nucleotides: 11. The CDR3 loop is CASSQPFQGARYGYTF. CDR3 nucleotide sequence: TGTGCCAGCAGCCAGCCTTTTCAGGGGGCTCGGTATGGCTACACCTTC.

V and J are TRBV5-1 and TRBJ1-2, with D unresolved. Trimming left V 1 base short and J 0 bases short, with 16 bases between. The CDR3 length is 17 residues. CDR1 and CDR2 (germline): SGHRS, YFSETQ. The CDR3 spells CASSLSAGNPSNYGYTF. In DNA, the CDR3 is TGCGCCAGCAGCTTGTCTGCTGGGAACCCGTCTAACTATGGCTACACCTTC.

The genes are TRBV4-1 and TRBJ2-7, with 9 bases aligning to TRBD1. The length of the CDR3 is 15 residues. After removal of 0 bases from V and 3 bases from J, the junction contained 3 bases not matched to a gene. CDR1 and CDR2 from the germline V gene are MGHRA and YSYEKL. CDR3 in amino acids: CASSQEDRGNYEQYF. For the CDR3, the DNA is TGCGCCAGCAGCCAAGAGGACAGGGGTAACTACGAGCAGTACTTC.

The gene calls are TRBV7-6 and TRBJ2-7; TRBD1 aligns across 10 bases. The CDR3 consists of 16 residues. V shed 0 bases and J 6 bases; nucleotides not matched to a gene: 8. Germline CDR1 and CDR2: SGHVS and FNYEAQ. For the CDR3, the DNA is TGTGCCAGCAGCTTAGCGACTGGGACAGGGGTCCCCGAGCAGTACTTC. It specifies CASSLATGTGVPEQYF.

V gene TRBV7-3 combines with J gene TRBJ2-1, with a weak D call TRBD2 (6 bases). The CDR3 is 13 amino acids. V was shortened by 4 bases and J by 5 bases, with 9 bases between the two germline ends. CDR1 is SGHTA and CDR2 is FQGTGA in the germline V gene. The CDR3 protein is CASSSGANNEQFF. CDR3 nucleotides: TGTGCCAGCAGCTCGGGAGCGAACAATGAGCAGTTCTTC.

This clone was seen a few times. The chain uses TRBV29-1 and TRBJ1-1; the match to TRBD1 covers 7 bases. CDR1 and CDR2 from the germline V gene are SQVTM and ANQGSEA. V was clipped by 5 bases and J by 4 bases; unmatched bases: 4. This CDR3 comprises 12 residues. The chain's CDR3 is CSVPTGTTEAFF. The DNA of the CDR3 is TGCAGCGTTCCGACAGGGACCACTGAAGCTTTCTTT. The full variable domain, its missing parts supplied by reference TRBV29-1 and TRBJ1-1, is SAVISQKPSRDICQRGTSLTIQCQVDSQVTMMFWYRQQPGQSLTLIATANQGSEATYESGFVIDKFPISRPNLTFSTLTVSNMSPEDSSIYLCSVPTGTTEAFFGQGTRLTVV.

CDR3 sequence reads: CASRRGGRDGYTF. CDR3 DNA: TGTGCCAGTCGACGAGGGGGCAGGGATGGCTACACCTTC. V usage is TRBV27 and J usage is TRBJ1-2, with 7 bases matching TRBD1. Germline CDR1 MNHEY, CDR2 SMNVEV (reference sequence). Trimming took 9 bases from V and 6 from J; bases not matched to a gene: 10. CDR3 length: 13 amino acids.

The chain employs TRBV29-1 and TRBJ1-2; D gene ambiguous. The CDR3 runs to 13 residues. The germline V and J ends were trimmed by 0 bases and 6 bases, with 11 bases remaining between them. Germline V gives CDR1 SQVTM, CDR2 ANQGSEA. CDR3 nucleotides: TGCAGCGTTGAAGATTGGATTGCGGATGGCTACACCTTC. This encodes CSVEDWIADGYTF.

Concerning this clone: Other DNA variants within this sample encode the same CDR3. The J gene is TRBJ2-7, the V gene TRBV6-5; weak D call: TRBD2 (6 bases). V was cut by 0 bases and J by 4 bases, with 10 bases left in between. CDR3 length: 14 amino acids. Looked up from germline, CDR1 is MNHEY and CDR2 is SVGAGI. CDR3 sequence: CASSYSGGLYEQYF. The CDR3, as DNA: TGTGCCAGCAGTTACTCGGGCGGACTATACGAGCAGTACTTC.

This rearrangement joins TRBV6-5 to TRBJ2-1, with 14 bases lining up with TRBD2. CDR1 is MNHEY, CDR2 SVGAGI, per germline. With V trimmed by 7 bases and J by 8 bases, 4 bases remained unmatched. The CDR3 spans 14 residues. Here the CDR3 DNA reads TGTGCCAGCACCTTGGGACTAGCGGGAGATGAGCAGTTCTTC. This gives the protein CASTLGLAGDEQFF.

The chain carries TRBV28 and TRBJ2-7; D unclear. V lost 3 bases, J lost 3 bases, and 15 bases lay in between. Germline CDR1 reads MDHEN; CDR2 reads SYDVKM. There are 15 residues in the CDR3. Here the CDR3 DNA reads TGTGCCAGCAGTTTTGCCGTTTCACCTCTCTACGAGCAGTACTTC. This codes for CASSFAVSPLYEQYF.

The V and J genes are TRBV7-9 and TRBJ2-7; 8 bases match TRBD2. The V and J ends lost 2 bases and 1 base, in that order; junction bases with no gene match: 10. The length of the CDR3 is 17 residues. The germline V gene encodes CDR1 SEHNR and CDR2 FQNEAQ (reference sequence). The CDR3 protein is CASSLSLVTSGSYEQYF. CDR3 coding DNA: TGTGCCAGCAGCTTAAGTTTGGTAACTAGCGGTTCCTACGAGCAGTACTTC.

This sequence joins TRBV27 and TRBJ2-7; D is ambiguous. CDR3 size: 14 residues. Germline lookup yields CDR1 MNHEY and CDR2 SMNVEV (reference sequence). Trimming removed 5 bases from V and 2 bases from J, with 13 bases in between. CDR3 nucleotide sequence: TGTGCCAGCAGTCCTCGCCCCCCGACCTACGAGCAGTACTTC. This translates into CASSPRPPTYEQYF.

This chain joins TRBV27 and TRBJ2-7; the D is unclear. Between the trimmed V and J ends, which lost 5 bases and 3 bases, there was a span of 17 bases. This CDR3 has 15 amino acids. Germline V gene lookup returns CDR1 MNHEY and CDR2 SMNVEV (reference sequence). CDR3 DNA sequence: TGTGCCAGCAGTCCCCGGCAGAATACCTACTACGAGCAGTACTTC. Amino acids: CASSPRQNTYYEQYF.

The chain is built from TRBV27 and TRBJ2-1; 7 bases are a match to TRBD1. The CDR3 spans 14 residues. CDR1 MNHEY and CDR2 SMNVEV come from the germline V gene (reference sequence). The V segment lost 7 bases and the J segment 4 bases; nucleotides outside the gene matches: 7. CDR3 region: CASKLSDRYNEQFF. The CDR3 DNA is TGTGCCAGCAAATTATCGGACAGGTACAATGAGCAGTTCTTC.

The V call is TRBV27, the J call TRBJ2-5; 11 bases are a match to TRBD2. The CDR3 runs 17 residues. CDR1 is MNHEY, CDR2 SMNVEV, per germline (reference sequence). The trim removed 3 bases at V and 5 bases at J, leaving 11 bases unmatched. The CDR3 spells CASSFGKTSGARETQYF. The DNA for the CDR3 is TGTGCCAGCAGTTTTGGGAAGACTAGCGGGGCCCGGGAGACCCAGTACTTC.

The chain has TRBV19 and TRBJ1-2; 10 bases align to TRBD1. Germline CDR1 is LNHDA and CDR2 is SQIVND (reference sequence). The CDR3 loop spans 15 amino acids. The V and J ends lost 7 bases and 13 bases, in that order; junction bases with no gene match: 18. The CDR3 DNA follows: TGTGCCAGTACCAACCCGGGACAGGGGACGCGATACTGCACCTTC. Residues: CASTNPGQGTRYCTF. Variable domain in full (rest from reference TRBV19 and TRBJ1-2): DGGITQSPKYLFRKEGQNVTLSCEQNLNHDAMYWYRQDPGQGLRLIYYSQIVNDFQKGDIAEGYSVSREKKESFPLTVTSAQKNPTAFYLCASTNPGQGTRYCTFGSGTRLTVV.

This sequence joins TRBV7-8 and TRBJ2-2; D unresolved. This CDR3 contains 15 residues. The V end was cut by 1 base, the J end by 4 bases, with 10 bases between. Germline CDR1 is SGHVS and CDR2 is FQNEAQ. The CDR3 loop reads CASSLGAAFTGELFF. The DNA of the CDR3 is TGTGCCAGCAGCTTAGGGGCGGCGTTCACCGGGGAGCTGTTTTTT. Full variable domain (missing parts from reference TRBV7-8 and TRBJ2-2): GAGVSQSPRYKVAKRGQDVALRCDPISGHVSLFWYQQALGQGPEFLTYFQNEAQLDKSGLPSDRFFAERPEGSVSTLKIQRTQQEDSAVYLCASSLGAAFTGELFFGEGSRLTVL.

This chain uses TRBV5-1 with TRBJ2-1; perhaps TRBD1 as D (6 bases). The CDR3 length is 17 residues. V was clipped by 4 bases and J by 4 bases, with 21 bases between them. Germline V CDR1 and CDR2: SGHRS, YFSETQ. The CDR3 DNA reads TGCGCCAGCAGCCTCCATACTACCGGGACAAATTACAATGAGCAGTTCTTC. Its translation is CASSLHTTGTNYNEQFF.

In its sample, this clone was seen once. This chain links TRBV7-9 with TRBJ2-3; TRBD1 might be the D (5 bases). CDR1 and CDR2 (germline): SEHNR, FQNEAQ (reference sequence). The ends were cut back, 1 base at V and 6 bases at J, with 14 bases in the middle. CDR3 length: 15 residues. For the CDR3, the DNA is TGTGCCAGCAGCTTAGGGACAACCCGGCCGGATACGCAGTATTTT. Its protein is CASSLGTTRPDTQYF.

Points on this clone: Within the sample, other DNA sequences also encode this same CDR3. This chain uses TRBV9 with TRBJ2-1; the D is unclear. Trimming pared 0 bases from V and 0 bases from J, leaving 7 bases between. Looked up from germline, CDR1 is SGDLS and CDR2 is YYNGEE. The CDR3 is 15 amino acids. CDR3 loop: CASSVGSSSYNEQFF. Here the CDR3 DNA reads TGTGCCAGCAGCGTAGGGTCAAGCTCCTACAATGAGCAGTTCTTC.

This chain joins TRBV7-9 and TRBJ1-1, with 8 bases identical to TRBD1. CDR3 length: 15 amino acids. V was clipped by 5 bases and J by 2 bases; unmatched bases: 7. The germline V gene has CDR1 SEHNR and CDR2 FQNEAQ (reference sequence). CDR3 protein: CASSIRTGSNTEAFF. Here the CDR3 DNA reads TGTGCCAGCAGCATTAGGACAGGGTCCAACACTGAAGCTTTCTTT.

This clone was picked up a small number of times. J is TRBJ2-7 and V is TRBV25-1; D perhaps matches TRBD2 (5 bases). The CDR3 is 13 residues long. The germline V gene has CDR1 MGHDK and CDR2 SYGVNS. V was cut by 5 bases and J by 7 bases, with 15 bases left in between. CDR3 amino acids: CASSLGLTGEQYF. The CDR3, as DNA: TGTGCCAGCAGTCTCGGCTTAACGGGAGAGCAGTACTTC.

The chain links TRBV7-2 to TRBJ2-1, with 8 nucleotides matching TRBD1. V lost 5 bases and J lost 5; bases outside the gene matches: 8. Germline assignment: CDR1 SGHTA and CDR2 FQGNSA. The CDR3 spans 15 residues. The CDR3 region has the DNA TGTGCCAGCAGCCGAACAGGGGGATACAACAATGAGCAGTTCTTC. Encoded protein: CASSRTGGYNNEQFF.

Remarks on this clone: Other DNA sequences within the sample encode an identical CDR3. The rearrangement joins TRBV7-9 to TRBJ1-3, with D unresolved. The CDR3 has 10 amino acids. Deletions cut 6 bases from V and 6 bases from J, with 3 bases between. In germline, CDR1 is SEHNR, CDR2 FQNEAQ (reference sequence). The CDR3 loop reads CASSLNTIYF. The CDR3 bases are TGTGCCAGCAGTTTAAACACCATATATTTT.

This clone was picked up one time. V usage is TRBV9 and J usage is TRBJ2-5, with TRBD2 as a possible D gene (6 bases). Germline lookup yields CDR1 SGDLS and CDR2 YYNGEE. Trimming left V 3 bases short and J 5 bases short, with 20 bases between. This CDR3 spans 16 amino acids. In nucleotides, the CDR3 is TGTGCCAGCAGCGAGGGAGGCCAGGGCCGGGAGGAGACCCAGTACTTC. Its translation: CASSEGGQGREETQYF.

To note about this clone: The same CDR3 is also encoded by other DNA sequences in this sample. The chain employs TRBV5-1 and TRBJ1-5; no reliable D call. The germline V gene encodes CDR1 SGHRS and CDR2 YFSETQ. The CDR3 runs to 15 residues. The V end was cut by 0 bases, the J end by 0 bases, with 7 bases between. The CDR3 here is CASSLAGYSNQPQHF. The CDR3 nucleotides are TGCGCCAGCAGCTTGGCGGGGTATAGCAATCAGCCCCAGCATTTT.